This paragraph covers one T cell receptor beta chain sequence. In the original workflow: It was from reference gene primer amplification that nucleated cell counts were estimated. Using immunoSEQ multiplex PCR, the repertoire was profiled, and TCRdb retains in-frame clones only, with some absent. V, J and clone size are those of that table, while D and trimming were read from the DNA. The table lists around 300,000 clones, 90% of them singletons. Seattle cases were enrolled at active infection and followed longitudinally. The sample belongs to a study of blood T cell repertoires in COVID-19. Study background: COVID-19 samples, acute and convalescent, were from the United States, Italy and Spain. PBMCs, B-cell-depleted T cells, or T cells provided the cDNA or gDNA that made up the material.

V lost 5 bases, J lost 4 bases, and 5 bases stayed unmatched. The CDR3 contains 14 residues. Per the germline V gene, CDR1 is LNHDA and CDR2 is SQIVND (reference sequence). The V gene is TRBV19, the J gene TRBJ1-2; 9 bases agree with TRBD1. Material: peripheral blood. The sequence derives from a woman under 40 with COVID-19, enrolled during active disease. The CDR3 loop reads CASSPTTGGYGYTF. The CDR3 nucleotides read TGTGCCAGTAGTCCTACGACAGGGGGCTATGGCTACACCTTC.